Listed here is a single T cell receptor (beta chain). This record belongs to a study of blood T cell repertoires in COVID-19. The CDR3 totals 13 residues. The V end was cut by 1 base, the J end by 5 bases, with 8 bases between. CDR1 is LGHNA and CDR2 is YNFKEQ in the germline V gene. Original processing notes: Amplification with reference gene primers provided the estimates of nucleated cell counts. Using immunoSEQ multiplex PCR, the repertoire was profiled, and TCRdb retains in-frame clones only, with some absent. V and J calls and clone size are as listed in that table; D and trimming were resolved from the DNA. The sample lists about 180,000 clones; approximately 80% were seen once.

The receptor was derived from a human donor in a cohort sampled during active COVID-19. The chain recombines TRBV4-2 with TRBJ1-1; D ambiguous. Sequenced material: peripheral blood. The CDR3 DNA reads TGTGCCAGCAGCCAAGGCGGGGAAACTGAAGCTTTCTTT. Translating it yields CASSQGGETEAFF.